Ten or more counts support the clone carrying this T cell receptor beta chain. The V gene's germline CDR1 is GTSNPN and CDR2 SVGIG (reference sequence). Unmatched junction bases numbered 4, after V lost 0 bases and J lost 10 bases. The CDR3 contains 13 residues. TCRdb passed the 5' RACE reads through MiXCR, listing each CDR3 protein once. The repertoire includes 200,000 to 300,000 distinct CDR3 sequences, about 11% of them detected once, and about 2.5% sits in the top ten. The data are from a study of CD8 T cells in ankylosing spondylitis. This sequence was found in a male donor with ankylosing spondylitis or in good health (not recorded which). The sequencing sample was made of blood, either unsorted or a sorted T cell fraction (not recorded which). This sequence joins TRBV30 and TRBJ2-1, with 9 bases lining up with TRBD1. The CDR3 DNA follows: TGTGCCTGGAGTGTCGGGACAGGGTACGAGCAGTTCTTC. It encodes CAWSVGTGYEQFF.